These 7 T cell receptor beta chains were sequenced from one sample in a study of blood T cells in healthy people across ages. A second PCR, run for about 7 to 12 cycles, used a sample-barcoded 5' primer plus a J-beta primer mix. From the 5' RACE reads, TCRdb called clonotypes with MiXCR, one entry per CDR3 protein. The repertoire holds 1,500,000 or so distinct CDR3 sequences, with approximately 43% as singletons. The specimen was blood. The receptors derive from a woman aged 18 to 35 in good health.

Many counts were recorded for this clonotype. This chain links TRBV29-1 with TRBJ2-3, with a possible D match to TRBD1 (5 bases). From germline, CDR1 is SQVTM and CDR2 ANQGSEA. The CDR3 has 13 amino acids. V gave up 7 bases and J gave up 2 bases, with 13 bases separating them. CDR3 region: CSAGPGFTDTQYF. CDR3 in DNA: TGCAGCGCCGGGCCAGGGTTCACAGATACGCAGTATTTT.

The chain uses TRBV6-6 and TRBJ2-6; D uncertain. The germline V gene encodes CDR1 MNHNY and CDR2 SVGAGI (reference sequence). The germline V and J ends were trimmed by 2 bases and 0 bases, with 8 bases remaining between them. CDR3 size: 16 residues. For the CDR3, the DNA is TGTGCCAGCAGTTACGTACAGAGCTCTGGGGCCAACGTCCTGACTTTC. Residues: CASSYVQSSGANVLTF.

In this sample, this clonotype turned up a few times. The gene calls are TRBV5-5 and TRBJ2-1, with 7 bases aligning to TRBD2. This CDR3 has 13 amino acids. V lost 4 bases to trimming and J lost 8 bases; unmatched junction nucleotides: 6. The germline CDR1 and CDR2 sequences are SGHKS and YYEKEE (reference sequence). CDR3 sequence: CASSGTTWHEQFF. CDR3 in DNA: TGTGCCAGCAGCGGGACTACGTGGCATGAGCAGTTCTTC.

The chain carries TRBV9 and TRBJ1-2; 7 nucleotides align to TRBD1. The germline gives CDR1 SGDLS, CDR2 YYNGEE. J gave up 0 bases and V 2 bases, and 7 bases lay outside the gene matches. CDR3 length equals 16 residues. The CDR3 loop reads CASSVTRDSPNYGYTF. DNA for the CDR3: TGTGCCAGCAGCGTCACGCGGGACAGTCCTAACTATGGCTACACCTTC.

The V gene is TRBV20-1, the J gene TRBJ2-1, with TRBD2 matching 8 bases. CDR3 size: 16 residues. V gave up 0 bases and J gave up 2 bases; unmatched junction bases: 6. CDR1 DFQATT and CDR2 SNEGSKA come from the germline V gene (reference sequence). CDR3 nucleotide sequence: TGCAGTGCTAGAGATTTTGGCGGGAGGACCTACAATGAGCAGTTCTTC. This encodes CSARDFGGRTYNEQFF.

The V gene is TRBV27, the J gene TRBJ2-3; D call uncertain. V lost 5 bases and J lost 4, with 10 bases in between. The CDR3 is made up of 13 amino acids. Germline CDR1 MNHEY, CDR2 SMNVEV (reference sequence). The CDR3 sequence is CASSARDPDTQYF. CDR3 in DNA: TGTGCCAGCAGTGCAAGGGATCCAGATACGCAGTATTTT.

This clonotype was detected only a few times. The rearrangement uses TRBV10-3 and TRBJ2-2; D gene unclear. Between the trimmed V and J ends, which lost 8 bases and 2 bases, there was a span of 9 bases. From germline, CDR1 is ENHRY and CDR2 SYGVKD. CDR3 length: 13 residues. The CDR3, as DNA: TGTGCCATCGCCGCTTCCAACACCGGGGAGCTGTTTTTT. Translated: CAIAASNTGELFF.